This T cell receptor (beta chain) originates from a study of radiotherapy plus CTLA-4 blockade in lung cancer. Across the study: Roughly a sixth of enrolled patients responded objectively, and more than 30% had disease control.

Note on this clone: As yet, its antigen is unknown.

Some clones are missing from TCRdb's copy, which holds only in-frame ones; the method was immunoSEQ multiplex PCR. In the table there are 90,000 or so clones, approximately 83% of which are singletons. The J segment lost 2 bases and the V segment lost 6 bases, leaving 4 bases of the junction unmatched. The CDR3 has 14 amino acids. The germline V gene encodes CDR1 MDHEN and CDR2 SYDVKM. Study observations and caveats: Clones of tumor-derived TCRs expanded in blood after radiotherapy plus ipilimumab. How blood T cell clones changed early, along with interferon-beta, reportedly forecast response best.

The sample was peripheral blood, taken from a patient treated with radiotherapy plus ipilimumab. This TCR derives from a human donor with non-small cell lung cancer who had stable disease on radiotherapy plus ipilimumab. The chain has TRBV28 and TRBJ1-2; 9 bases line up with TRBD1. CDR3 nucleotides: TGTGCCAGCAGGCCCACAGGGGGCAACTATGGCTACACCTTC. Protein: CASRPTGGNYGYTF.